One and the same sample provided the 29 T cell receptor beta chains below, sequenced in a study of blood T cell repertoires in COVID-19. This table comes from immunoSEQ multiplex PCR, and its TCRdb copy is limited to in-frame clones, with some not included. This table holds a few hundred thousand clones, 80% to 90% found once. Sequenced material: peripheral blood. These receptors were taken from a woman in her twenties or thirties with COVID-19, enrolled during active disease.

This clone appeared a single time. This chain uses TRBV7-9 with TRBJ2-7, with 10 positions matching TRBD2. This CDR3 has 16 residues. Germline assignment: CDR1 SEHNR and CDR2 FQNEAQ (reference sequence). Trimming took 1 base from V and 4 from J; bases not matched to a gene: 7. The CDR3 loop is CASSLGPSSGRYEQYF. CDR3 nucleotide sequence: TGTGCCAGCAGCTTAGGTCCCTCTAGCGGGAGATACGAGCAGTACTTC.

In its sample, this clone was seen once. V usage is TRBV30 and J usage is TRBJ2-5; possible D gene TRBD2, 5 bases. Trimming cost V 0 bases and J 4 bases, with 9 bases left between them. CDR3 length equals 13 residues. Germline V gives CDR1 GTSNPN, CDR2 SVGIG (reference sequence). This chain's CDR3 is CAWSVPLAETQYF. CDR3 DNA sequence: TGTGCCTGGAGTGTACCCCTAGCAGAGACCCAGTACTTC. The full variable domain, completed using reference TRBV30 and TRBJ2-5, is SQTIHQWPATLVQPVGSPLSLECTVEGTSNPNLYWYRQAAGRGLQLLFYSVGIGQISSEVPQNLSASRPQDRQFILSSKKLLLSDSGFYLCAWSVPLAETQYFGPGTRLLVL.

The chain employs TRBV27 and TRBJ2-7, with 11 bases matching TRBD2. The germline gives CDR1 MNHEY, CDR2 SMNVEV (reference sequence). The J segment lost 4 bases and the V segment lost 5 bases, leaving 13 bases of the junction unmatched. The CDR3 runs 17 residues. The CDR3 sequence: CASSQTRTSGQAYEQYF. In DNA, the CDR3 is TGTGCCAGCAGTCAAACCCGGACTAGCGGGCAGGCATACGAGCAGTACTTC.

This sequence joins TRBV4-1 and TRBJ2-7, with 11 bases identical to TRBD2. Germline-derived CDR1 and CDR2 are MGHRA and YSYEKL. Germline trimming cut 4 bases from V and 2 bases from J; bases unmatched to any gene: 10. CDR3 size: 17 residues. The CDR3 reads CASSPRLAGGPTYEQYF. In nucleotides, the CDR3 is TGCGCCAGCAGCCCGCGGCTAGCGGGAGGACCTACCTACGAGCAGTACTTC.

The V call is TRBV21-1, the J call TRBJ2-1; the table's D gene call, TRBD2, was not cross checked with the DNA. TRBV21-1 is assigned pseudogene status. The CDR3 contains 11 residues. This CDR3 reads CAKSAYNEQFF. CDR3 in DNA: TGTGCCAAGAGCGCCTACAATGAGCAGTTCTTC.

This chain connects TRBV4-1 to TRBJ2-1; TRBD1 agrees at 10 bases. Germline assignment: CDR1 MGHRA and CDR2 YSYEKL. After removal of 6 bases from V and 2 bases from J, the junction contained 1 base not matched to a gene. CDR3 length: 14 residues. CDR3 in DNA: TGCGCCAGCAGGGGACAGGGGACCTACAATGAGCAGTTCTTC. Its protein is CASRGQGTYNEQFF.

The chain links TRBV4-1 to TRBJ1-2; 7 bases match TRBD1. Germline CDR1 MGHRA, CDR2 YSYEKL. V shed 1 base, J shed 11 bases, and the junction held 10 bases outside the gene matches. The CDR3 contains 14 residues. The DNA for the CDR3 is TGCGCCAGCAGCCAAGCAGGCAGGGGGACGAGATACACCTTC. Its translation: CASSQAGRGTRYTF.

The V and J genes are TRBV5-1 and TRBJ1-1; 8 nucleotides match TRBD1. CDR1 SGHRS and CDR2 YFSETQ come from the germline V gene. The V gene end was trimmed by 0 bases and the J gene end by 4 bases; junction bases not matched to a gene: 8. The CDR3 has 16 residues. The CDR3: CASSLAGGEVGTEAFF. In nucleotides, the CDR3 is TGCGCCAGCAGCTTGGCAGGGGGCGAGGTTGGCACTGAAGCTTTCTTT.

The gene calls are TRBV28 and TRBJ1-2; D unresolved. The CDR3 loop spans 13 amino acids. Per the germline V gene, CDR1 is MDHEN and CDR2 is SYDVKM. Trimming took 2 bases from V and 2 from J, leaving 6 bases between them. CDR3 sequence: CASSLLKNYGYTF. The DNA of the CDR3 is TGTGCCAGCAGTTTACTTAAAAACTATGGCTACACCTTC.

This rearrangement joins TRBV5-6 to TRBJ1-4, with D tentatively TRBD1 (5 bases). This CDR3 spans 13 amino acids. CDR1 SGHDT and CDR2 YYEEEE come from the germline V gene. V was cut by 5 bases and J by 2 bases, with 7 bases left in between. Here the CDR3 DNA reads TGTGCCAGCAGTACAGGTACTAATGAAAAACTGTTTTTT. It translates to CASSTGTNEKLFF.

This chain links TRBV6-5 with TRBJ2-3; the match to TRBD2 covers 8 bases. J was trimmed by 2 bases and V by 6 bases; bases with no gene match: 4. Germline V CDR1 and CDR2: MNHEY, SVGAGI. This CDR3 region has 14 residues. The CDR3 DNA sequence: TGTGCCAGCAGAAGCGGGAGAAACACAGATACGCAGTATTTT. It is translated as CASRSGRNTDTQYF.

This chain links TRBV29-1 with TRBJ2-1; 9 positions match TRBD2. The V and J ends lost 8 bases and 6 bases, in that order; junction bases with no gene match: 8. Germline assignment: CDR1 SQVTM and CDR2 ANQGSEA. CDR3 length: 13 residues. The CDR3 sequence is CSHEAGGSNEQFF. As DNA, the CDR3 is TGCAGCCACGAAGCGGGAGGAAGCAATGAGCAGTTCTTC.

The chain has TRBV6-4 and TRBJ2-1, with 8 bases that match TRBD2. The length of the CDR3 is 19 residues. Germline trimming cut 3 bases from V and 9 bases from J; bases unmatched to any gene: 22. Germline V lookup: CDR1 MRHNA, CDR2 SNTAGT. CDR3: CASSEAPKRSGSQSGEQFF. CDR3 nucleotides: TGTGCCAGCAGTGAGGCCCCTAAACGAAGCGGGAGTCAGTCGGGTGAGCAGTTCTTC.

This sequence joins TRBV11-2 and TRBJ2-5, with D possibly TRBD1 on 6 matching bases. This CDR3 region has 15 residues. Per the germline V gene, CDR1 is SGHAT and CDR2 is FQNNGV. The V gene lost 5 bases and the J gene lost 4 bases, with 17 bases spanning the gap. The CDR3 sequence: CASSLQTGFRETQYF. CDR3 DNA sequence: TGTGCCAGCAGCCTCCAGACAGGCTTTCGAGAGACCCAGTACTTC. The variable domain in full, completed from reference TRBV11-2 and TRBJ2-5, reads EAGVAQSPRYKIIEKRQSVAFWCNPISGHATLYWYQQILGQGPKLLIQFQNNGVVDDSQLPKDRFSAERLKGVDSTLKIQPAKLEDSAVYLCASSLQTGFRETQYFGPGTRLLVL.

The chain carries TRBV6-5 and TRBJ2-7; 9 bases line up with TRBD1. The CDR3 spans 15 residues. Germline CDR1 reads MNHEY; CDR2 reads SVGAGI. The V and J ends lost 0 bases and 6 bases, in that order; junction bases with no gene match: 6. The chain's CDR3 is CASSYSGQGPTEQYF. CDR3 bases: TGTGCCAGCAGTTACTCGGGACAGGGACCAACCGAGCAGTACTTC.

V gene TRBV6-5 combines with J gene TRBJ1-1, with TRBD1 identical over 9 bases. V shed 7 bases, J shed 5 bases, and the junction held 5 bases outside the gene matches. This CDR3 spans 13 amino acids. CDR1 is MNHEY, CDR2 SVGAGI, per germline. CDR3 amino acids: CASMGQGRTEAFF. DNA for the CDR3: TGTGCCAGCATGGGACAGGGACGTACTGAAGCTTTCTTT.

The count of this clone is one. The chain recombines TRBV5-8 with TRBJ2-2, with TRBD1 as a possible D gene (6 bases). Germline assignment: CDR1 SGHTS and CDR2 YDEGEE. Trimming removed 4 bases from V and 6 bases from J, with 13 bases in between. The CDR3 runs to 14 residues. The CDR3 DNA follows: TGTGCCAGCAGCAATCTCAGGGGATCCGGGGAGCTGTTTTTT. Translating it yields CASSNLRGSGELFF.

The chain couples TRBV28 to TRBJ2-1; 7 nucleotides agree with TRBD1. The V gene's germline CDR1 is MDHEN and CDR2 SYDVKM. CDR3 length: 16 amino acids. The V and J ends lost 1 base and 8 bases, in that order; junction bases with no gene match: 11. CDR3 nucleotide sequence: TGTGCCAGCAGTTTATTCCGTGACAGGGCGGATGATGAGCAGTTCTTC. It specifies CASSLFRDRADDEQFF.

The chain links TRBV9 to TRBJ2-7, with D perhaps matching TRBD2 (6 bases). Between the trimmed V and J ends, which lost 3 bases and 0 bases, there was a span of 10 bases. The V gene's germline CDR1 is SGDLS and CDR2 YYNGEE. The CDR3 is made up of 14 amino acids. CDR3: CASSALASSYEQYF. DNA of the CDR3: TGTGCCAGCAGCGCGCTAGCGAGCTCCTACGAGCAGTACTTC.

This rearrangement joins TRBV19 to TRBJ1-4; D may be TRBD1 (6 bases). V lost 9 bases to trimming and J lost 1 base, with 9 bases between them. The CDR3 runs to 13 residues. Germline CDR1 and CDR2: LNHDA and SQIVND (reference sequence). The CDR3 nucleotides read TGTGCCAGCGTACAGGGAACTAATGAAAAACTGTTTTTT. Translating it yields CASVQGTNEKLFF.

This clone was counted only a few times. V is TRBV6-5 and J is TRBJ1-4; D unresolved. Germline values: CDR1 MNHEY, CDR2 SVGAGI. The CDR3 is 14 amino acids. Trimming removed 2 bases from V and 7 bases from J, with 11 bases in between. CDR3 loop: CASSYGSGSEKLFF. CDR3 nucleotide sequence: TGTGCCAGCAGTTACGGGAGTGGGAGTGAAAAACTGTTTTTT.

The chain is built from TRBV10-3 and TRBJ1-5, with D unresolved. Deletions cut 5 bases from V and 6 bases from J, with 11 bases between. The germline CDR1 and CDR2 sequences are ENHRY and SYGVKD. The CDR3 has 13 residues. As DNA, the CDR3 is TGTGCCATCAGTCGGTCGGTTGGTCAGCCCCAGCATTTT. It yields the protein CAISRSVGQPQHF.

V usage is TRBV24-1 and J usage is TRBJ2-1; 12 bases match TRBD2. CDR3 length: 17 residues. Germline V gives CDR1 KGHDR, CDR2 SFDVKD. V was clipped by 1 base and J by 4 bases; unmatched bases: 4. CDR3: CATSDFRTSGDYNEQFF. DNA of the CDR3: TGTGCCACCAGTGATTTTAGGACTAGCGGGGATTACAATGAGCAGTTCTTC.

The J gene is TRBJ2-3, the V gene TRBV27, with 7 bases fitting TRBD2. This CDR3 spans 17 amino acids. Germline CDR1 MNHEY, CDR2 SMNVEV (reference sequence). V lost 8 bases, J lost 0 bases, and 14 bases stayed unmatched. The CDR3 bases are TGTGCCAGCCAACCCCGGGTAGCGGGTCGGAGCACAGATACGCAGTATTTT. Protein sequence: CASQPRVAGRSTDTQYF.

This clone showed up just a few times. This rearrangement joins TRBV11-2 to TRBJ1-4, with 9 bases fitting TRBD1. Per germline, CDR1 SGHAT and CDR2 FQNNGV. With 5 bases clipped from V and 7 bases from J, the junction kept 8 bases outside the gene matches. The CDR3 contains 15 residues. DNA of the CDR3: TGTGCCAGCAGCCCTACAGGGGGCTCTCTTGAAAAACTGTTTTTT. Amino acids: CASSPTGGSLEKLFF.

The chain links TRBV7-9 to TRBJ2-5; the D gene is possibly TRBD1 (5 bases). This CDR3 contains 14 residues. V dropped 4 bases and J dropped 3 bases, with 12 bases sitting between them. Germline lookup yields CDR1 SEHNR and CDR2 FQNEAQ (reference sequence). The CDR3, as DNA: TGTGCCAGCAGCTCCTGGGGCAGGGAAGAGACCCAGTACTTC. Protein sequence: CASSSWGREETQYF.

CDR3 in DNA: TGCGCCAGCAGCCAAGAACCCTCCTCGAGGAGATACAATGAGCAGTTCTTC. Protein: CASSQEPSSRRYNEQFF. This rearrangement joins TRBV4-1 to TRBJ2-1; no reliable D call. Germline V gene sequence: CDR1 MGHRA, CDR2 YSYEKL. The CDR3 extends over 17 amino acids. V was pared by 0 bases and J by 4 bases, with 16 bases between.

The chain couples TRBV5-4 to TRBJ1-1; maybe TRBD1 (5 bases). CDR1 and CDR2 (germline): SGHNT, YYREEE (reference sequence). The CDR3 consists of 14 residues. With 3 bases removed from V and 5 bases from J, the gap between germline ends came to 14 bases. CDR3 nucleotides: TGTGCCAGCAGCTATCAGGGAGGTTGGACTGAAGCTTTCTTT. This translates into CASSYQGGWTEAFF.

The rearrangement links TRBV19 to TRBJ2-3, with 15 bases identical to TRBD2. Unmatched junction bases numbered 5, after V lost 6 bases and J lost 4 bases. Germline V gene sequence: CDR1 LNHDA, CDR2 SQIVND (reference sequence). This CDR3 contains 16 residues. CDR3 region: CASSGLAGGPSDTQYF. In nucleotides, the CDR3 is TGTGCCAGTAGCGGACTAGCGGGAGGGCCATCAGATACGCAGTATTTT.